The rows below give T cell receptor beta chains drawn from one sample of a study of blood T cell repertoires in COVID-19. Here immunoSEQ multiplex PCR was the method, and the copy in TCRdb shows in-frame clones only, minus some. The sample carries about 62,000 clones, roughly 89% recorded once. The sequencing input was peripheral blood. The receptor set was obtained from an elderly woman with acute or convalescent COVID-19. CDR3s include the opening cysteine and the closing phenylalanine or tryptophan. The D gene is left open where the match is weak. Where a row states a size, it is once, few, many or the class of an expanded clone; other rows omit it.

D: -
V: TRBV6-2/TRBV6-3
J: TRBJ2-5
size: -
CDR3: CASSHRQVPETQYF
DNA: TGTGCCAGCAGTCATCGACAGGTTCCAGAGACCCAGTACTTC

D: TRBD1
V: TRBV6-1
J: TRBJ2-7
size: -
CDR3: CASSEVWDRAQYF
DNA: TGTGCCAGCAGTGAAGTGTGGGACAGGGCGCAGTACTTC

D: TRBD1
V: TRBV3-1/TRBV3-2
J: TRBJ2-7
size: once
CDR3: CASTGGWPHEQYF
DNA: TGTGCCAGCACAGGGGGATGGCCACACGAGCAGTACTTC

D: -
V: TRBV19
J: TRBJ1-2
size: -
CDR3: CASSPQGPANYGYTF
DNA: TGTGCCAGTAGTCCCCAGGGGCCCGCTAACTATGGCTACACCTTC

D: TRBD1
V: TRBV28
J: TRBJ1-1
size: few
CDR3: CASSFGTGVLNTEAFF
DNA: TGTGCCAGCAGTTTCGGGACAGGGGTTTTGAACACTGAAGCTTTCTTT

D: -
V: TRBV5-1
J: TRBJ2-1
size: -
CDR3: CASVERSSYNEQFF
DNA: TGCGCCAGCGTCGAGCGCAGCTCCTACAATGAGCAGTTCTTC

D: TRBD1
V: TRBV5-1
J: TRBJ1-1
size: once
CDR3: CASSPTAPGTVNTEAFF
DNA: TGCGCCAGCAGCCCTACTGCCCCCGGGACAGTGAACACTGAAGCTTTCTTT

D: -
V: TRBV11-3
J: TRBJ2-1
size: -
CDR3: CASSPSDSSYNEQFF
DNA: TGTGCCAGCAGCCCTAGCGATAGCTCCTACAATGAGCAGTTCTTC

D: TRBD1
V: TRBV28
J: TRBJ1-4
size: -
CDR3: CASPPGTDVSTNEKLFF
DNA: TGTGCCAGCCCCCCAGGGACAGACGTTTCGACTAATGAAAAACTGTTTTTT

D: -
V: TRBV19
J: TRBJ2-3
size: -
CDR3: CASSRTGVGTDTQYF
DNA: TGTGCCAGTAGCCGGACGGGGGTCGGCACAGATACGCAGTATTTT

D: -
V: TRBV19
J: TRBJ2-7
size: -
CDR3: CASSTDLQWGVGEQYF
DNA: TGTGCCAGTAGTACCGACCTACAATGGGGAGTCGGTGAGCAGTACTTC

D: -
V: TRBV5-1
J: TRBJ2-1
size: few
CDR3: CASSLARPSYNEQFF
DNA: TGCGCCAGCAGCTTGGCCAGGCCCTCCTACAATGAGCAGTTCTTC

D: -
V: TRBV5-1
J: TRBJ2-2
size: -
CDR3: CASSRPQGSGELFF
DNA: TGCGCCAGCAGCAGACCACAGGGTTCCGGGGAGCTGTTTTTT

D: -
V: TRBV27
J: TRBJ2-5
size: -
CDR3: CASSFARSLTETQYF
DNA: TGTGCCAGCAGTTTCGCCAGGTCCCTTACGGAGACCCAGTACTTC

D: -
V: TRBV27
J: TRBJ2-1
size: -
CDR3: CASSPRDSSYNEQFF
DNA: TGTGCCAGCAGCCCCCGGGACTCCTCCTACAATGAGCAGTTCTTC

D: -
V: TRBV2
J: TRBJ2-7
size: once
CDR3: CASKGQGYEQYF
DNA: TGTGCCTCAAAAGGTCAGGGATACGAGCAGTACTTC

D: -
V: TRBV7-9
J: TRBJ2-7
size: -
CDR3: CASSKSTGTLTYEQYF
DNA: TGTGCCAGCAGCAAATCAACAGGGACCCTCACCTACGAGCAGTACTTC

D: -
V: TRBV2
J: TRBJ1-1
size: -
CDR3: CASSEVLGSTEAFF
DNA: TGTGCCAGCAGTGAAGTTTTGGGGAGTACTGAAGCTTTCTTT

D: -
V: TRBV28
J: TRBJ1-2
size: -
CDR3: CASSLGLAIPGYTF
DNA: TGTGCCAGCAGTTTAGGTTTGGCCATTCCTGGCTACACCTTC

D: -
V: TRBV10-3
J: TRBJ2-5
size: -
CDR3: CAISLGLQETQYF
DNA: TGTGCCATCAGCTTGGGACTGCAAGAGACCCAGTACTTC

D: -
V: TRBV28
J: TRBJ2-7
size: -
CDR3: CASSPPLGGGSYEQYF
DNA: TGTGCCAGCAGTCCCCCCTTAGGGGGGGGCTCCTACGAGCAGTACTTC

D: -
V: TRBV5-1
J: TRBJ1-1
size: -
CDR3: CASSLDSNTEAFF
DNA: TGCGCCAGCAGCTTGGACTCCAACACTGAAGCTTTCTTT

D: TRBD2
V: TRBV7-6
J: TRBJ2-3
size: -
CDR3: CASSLGAVGLGADTQYF
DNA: TGTGCCAGCAGCTTAGGGGCAGTTGGACTAGGAGCGGATACGCAGTATTTT

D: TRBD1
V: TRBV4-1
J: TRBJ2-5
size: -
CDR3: CASSQGLGQERRETQYF
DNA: TGCGCCAGCAGCCAAGGACTTGGACAGGAACGTCGAGAGACCCAGTACTTC

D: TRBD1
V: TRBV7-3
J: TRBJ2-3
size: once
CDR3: CASSFGDRGPYTQYF
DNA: TGTGCCAGCAGCTTCGGGGACAGGGGGCCTTATACGCAGTATTTT

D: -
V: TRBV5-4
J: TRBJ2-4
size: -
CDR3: CASREELAKNIQYF
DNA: TGTGCCAGCAGGGAGGAGCTAGCCAAAAACATTCAGTACTTC

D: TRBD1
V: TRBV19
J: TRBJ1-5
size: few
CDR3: CASSSGTGSYSNQPQHF
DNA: TGTGCCAGTAGTTCCGGGACAGGGAGTTATAGCAATCAGCCCCAGCATTTT

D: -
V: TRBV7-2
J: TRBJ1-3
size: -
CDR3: CASSLQGSRSGNTIYF
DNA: TGTGCCAGCAGCTTGCAGGGCAGCCGCTCTGGAAACACCATATATTTT

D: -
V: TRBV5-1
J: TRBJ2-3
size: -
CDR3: CASSLAVTTSTDTQYF
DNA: TGCGCCAGCAGCTTGGCGGTTACCACTAGCACAGATACGCAGTATTTT

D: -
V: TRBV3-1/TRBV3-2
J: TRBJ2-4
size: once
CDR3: CASSQMVRNIQYF
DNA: TGTGCCAGCAGCCAGATGGTTCGGAACATTCAGTACTTC

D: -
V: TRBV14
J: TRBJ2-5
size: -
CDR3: CASSQLTSGPQETQYF
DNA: TGTGCCAGCAGCCAATTGACAAGCGGGCCACAAGAGACCCAGTACTTC

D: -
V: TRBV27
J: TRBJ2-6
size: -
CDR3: CASRAEASGANVLTF
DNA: TGTGCCAGCAGGGCAGAGGCCTCTGGGGCCAACGTCCTGACTTTC

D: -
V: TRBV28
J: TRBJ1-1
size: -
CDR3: CASSRVRLNTEAFF
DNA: TGTGCCAGCAGCCGGGTGAGATTGAACACTGAAGCTTTCTTT

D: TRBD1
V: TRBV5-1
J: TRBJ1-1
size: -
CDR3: CASSPGPGQTSTEAFF
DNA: TGCGCCAGCAGCCCCGGTCCGGGACAGACTTCCACTGAAGCTTTCTTT

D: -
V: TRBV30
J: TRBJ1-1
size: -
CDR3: CAWTGVRTEAFF
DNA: TGTGCCTGGACAGGGGTGAGGACTGAAGCTTTCTTT

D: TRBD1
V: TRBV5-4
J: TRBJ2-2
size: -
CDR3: CASSLNRGSGELFF
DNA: TGTGCCAGCAGCTTGAACAGGGGTAGCGGGGAGCTGTTTTTT

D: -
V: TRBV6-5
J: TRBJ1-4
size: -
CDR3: CASRGGIDEKLFF
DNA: TGTGCCAGCAGAGGGGGTATTGATGAAAAACTGTTTTTT

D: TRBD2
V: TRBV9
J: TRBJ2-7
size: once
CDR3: CASSVDAGGPYEQYF
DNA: TGTGCCAGCAGCGTAGATGCGGGAGGACCTTACGAGCAGTACTTC

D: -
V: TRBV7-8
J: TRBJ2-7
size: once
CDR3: CASSSRDRGSEQYF
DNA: TGTGCCAGCAGTTCGCGGGACAGAGGATCTGAGCAGTACTTC

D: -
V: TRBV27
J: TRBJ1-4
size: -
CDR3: CASSPYRATNEKLFF
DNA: TGTGCCAGCAGTCCTTACAGAGCAACTAATGAAAAACTGTTTTTT

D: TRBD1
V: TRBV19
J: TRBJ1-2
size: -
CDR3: CASSRQGARGYTF
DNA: TGTGCCAGTAGCCGGCAGGGGGCGCGGGGCTACACCTTC

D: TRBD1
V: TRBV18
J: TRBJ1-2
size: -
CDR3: CASSPGTGFGASYGYTF
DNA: TGTGCCAGCTCACCCGGGACAGGGTTCGGGGCGAGCTATGGCTACACCTTC

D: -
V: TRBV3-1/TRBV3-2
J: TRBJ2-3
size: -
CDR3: CASSQDPRDTQYF
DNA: TGTGCCAGCAGCCAAGACCCGAGGGATACGCAGTATTTT

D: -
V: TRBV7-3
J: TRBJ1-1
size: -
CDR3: CASSTQSGGRGVTEAFF
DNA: TGTGCCAGCAGCACCCAATCGGGAGGCCGGGGGGTCACTGAAGCTTTCTTT

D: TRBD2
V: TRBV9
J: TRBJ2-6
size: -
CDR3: CASSSQPLAGGAGANVLTF
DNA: TGTGCCAGCAGCTCCCAACCACTAGCGGGAGGGGCCGGGGCCAACGTCCTGACTTTC

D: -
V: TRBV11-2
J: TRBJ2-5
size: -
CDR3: CASSLVPVGAGKTQYF
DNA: TGTGCCAGCAGCTTAGTCCCTGTAGGGGCGGGGAAGACCCAGTACTTC

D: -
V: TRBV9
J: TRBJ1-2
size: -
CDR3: CASSVLEESYAGYTF
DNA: TGTGCCAGCAGCGTTTTGGAGGAGAGCTACGCCGGCTACACCTTC

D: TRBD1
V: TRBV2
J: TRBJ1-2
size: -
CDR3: CASMRGRGIGGYTF
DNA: TGTGCCAGCATGCGAGGCAGGGGGATAGGGGGCTACACCTTC